The clone carrying this T cell receptor (beta chain) was recorded a few times. Its specificity is not known. The data were obtained in a study of T cell responses to AZD1222 COVID-19 vaccine. About the study: Pooled samples include second doses given at about 4 or 12 weeks. Notes on the study in general: Once two AZD1222 doses were given, Spike-specific TCR breadth and depth went up. Donors, mostly white British, included more females; clonal diversity was possibly underestimated.

With 2 bases clipped from V and 2 bases from J, the junction kept 6 bases outside the gene matches. This CDR3 contains 15 residues. Germline V gene sequence: CDR1 SGHRS, CDR2 YFSETQ. Some clones are missing from TCRdb's copy, which holds only in-frame ones; the method was immunoSEQ multiplex PCR. The sample shows about 190,000 clones, approximately 92% of them seen only once. The chain employs TRBV5-1 and TRBJ2-7; 8 nucleotides agree with TRBD2. The receptor was derived from an adult in good health. This material consisted of peripheral blood, taken on day 0 of AZD1222 vaccination. CDR3 sequence: CASSFLAGATYEQYF. DNA of the CDR3: TGCGCCAGCAGCTTTCTAGCGGGCGCCACCTACGAGCAGTACTTC.